These 20 T cell receptor beta chains were sequenced from one sample in a study of human T cells and chemical hapten exposure. One entry per CDR3 protein, called by TCRdb with MiXCR from the RACE reads. The data show approximately 400,000 distinct CDR3 sequences, roughly 4.8% seen once. Stated time point: patch test 1, 2 weeks after DPC sensitization. Treatment denoted: therapeutic diphenylcyclopropenone sensitization with weekly scalp DPC. The sequencing here drew on whole blood, taken in connection with sensitization to the hapten diphenylcyclopropenone (DPC). These receptors came from a woman between 50 and 59 years old with alopecia areata. Some clones in this sample may be carry-over from other donors' samples.

This clonotype turned up a few times. The chain carries TRBV7-9 and TRBJ2-5, with D tentatively TRBD1 or TRBD2 (5 bases each). This CDR3 has 13 residues. V lost 5 bases, J lost 5 bases, and 12 bases lay in between. Looked up from germline, CDR1 is SEHNR and CDR2 is FQNEAQ (reference sequence). CDR3 DNA: TGTGCCAGCAGCACAGGAGGATATGAGACCCAGTACTTC. It specifies CASSTGGYETQYF.

This clonotype occurred many times. The chain links TRBV20-1 to TRBJ2-1, with 9 nucleotides matching TRBD2. The CDR3 totals 14 residues. Trimming cost V 6 bases and J 7 bases; bases outside gene matches: 10. From germline, CDR1 is DFQATT and CDR2 SNEGSKA (reference sequence). CDR3 protein: CSADAGGPGNEQFF. CDR3 bases: TGCAGTGCGGACGCGGGGGGGCCGGGAAATGAGCAGTTCTTC.

In its sample, this clonotype was seen a few times. This chain connects TRBV6-5 to TRBJ1-2; D might be TRBD1 (5 bases). Germline V gives CDR1 MNHEY, CDR2 SVGAGI. The CDR3 totals 13 residues. Trimming pared 7 bases from V and 8 bases from J, leaving 17 bases between. The CDR3 sequence: CASTRGYRFGYTF. Written as DNA, the CDR3 is TGTGCCAGCACCCGGGGGTATAGATTCGGCTACACCTTC.

This clonotype was seen at least ten times. The chain couples TRBV5-6 to TRBJ2-3, with TRBD1 matching 8 bases. Germline V gene sequence: CDR1 SGHDT, CDR2 YYEEEE. The CDR3 has 11 residues. V dropped 4 bases and J dropped 10; count of bases not matched to a gene: 2. The DNA of the CDR3 is TGTGCCAGCAGCAACAGGGGGGCGCAGTATTTT. Its protein is CASSNRGAQYF. Full variable domain (remainder filled in from reference TRBV5-6 and TRBJ2-3): DAGVTQSPTHLIKTRGQQVTLRCSPKSGHDTVSWYQQALGQGPQFIFQYYEEEERQRGNFPDRFSGHQFPNYSSELNVNALLLGDSALYLCASSNRGAQYFGPGTRLTVL.

This clonotype was seen ten or more times. The gene calls are TRBV6-5 and TRBJ2-7, with D unresolved. This CDR3 comprises 13 residues. Germline CDR1 and CDR2: MNHEY and SVGAGI. V gave up 7 bases and J gave up 7 bases, with 17 bases separating them. CDR3 sequence: CASTEAYSLEQYF. Here the CDR3 DNA reads TGTGCCAGCACCGAAGCCTACAGCCTGGAGCAGTACTTC.

There are a few counts of this clonotype. CDR3 in amino acids: CASSSLGGLQETQYF. DNA of the CDR3: TGTGCCAGCAGCTCCCTGGGTGGGCTCCAAGAGACCCAGTACTTC. This chain uses TRBV6-5 with TRBJ2-5; no definite D call. The CDR3 loop spans 15 amino acids. Germline V gives CDR1 MNHEY, CDR2 SVGAGI. V was trimmed by 6 bases and J by 1 base, leaving 15 bases between them.

The table lists this clonotype with many counts. This chain joins TRBV12-3 or TRBV12-4 and TRBJ1-1; D may be TRBD1 (5 bases). V shed 3 bases and J shed 4 bases, with 12 bases lying between them. The CDR3 is made up of 14 amino acids. Here the CDR3 reads CASSFSGLVTEAFF. In nucleotides, the CDR3 is TGTGCCAGCAGTTTTTCAGGGTTGGTCACTGAAGCTTTCTTT.

This clonotype was found many times. The chain combines TRBV12-3 or TRBV12-4 with TRBJ2-2; a weak D match, TRBD2 (6 bases). With 7 bases removed from V and 3 bases from J, the gap between germline ends came to 12 bases. This CDR3 contains 14 residues. In DNA, the CDR3 is TGTGCCAGCACCCCGGAGGGATACACCGGGGAGCTGTTTTTT. Protein sequence: CASTPEGYTGELFF.

The chain is built from TRBV20-1 and TRBJ1-1, with D tentatively TRBD1 (6 bases). The germline V gene encodes CDR1 DFQATT and CDR2 SNEGSKA (reference sequence). The V and J ends lost 1 base and 2 bases respectively, with 11 bases between them. The CDR3 contains 14 residues. The CDR3 here is CSARGRDTNTEAFF. CDR3 nucleotide sequence: TGCAGTGCTAGAGGCCGGGACACTAACACTGAAGCTTTCTTT.

This clonotype was recorded a few times. V gene TRBV12-1 combines with J gene TRBJ1-2; TRBD1 is taken as the D call from the table, unchecked against the DNA. TRBV12-1 is designated a pseudogene. The CDR3 runs to 17 residues. CDR3 coding DNA: TGTGCCAGCAGCTTTGACGGCAGGGAGAGGCGAAACTATGGCTACACCTTC. This translates into CASSFDGRERRNYGYTF.

In this sample, this clonotype turned up many times. V and J are TRBV29-1 and TRBJ1-2; 9 bases fit TRBD1. This CDR3 is built from 13 residues. Per germline, CDR1 SQVTM and CDR2 ANQGSEA. V gave up 7 bases and J gave up 0 bases; unmatched junction bases: 3. CDR3 protein: CSATGGANYGYTF. The CDR3 nucleotides read TGCAGCGCGACAGGGGGAGCTAACTATGGCTACACCTTC. Using reference TRBV29-1 and TRBJ1-2 for the parts outside the CDR3, the full variable domain is SAVISQKPSRDICQRGTSLTIQCQVDSQVTMMFWYRQQPGQSLTLIATANQGSEATYESGFVIDKFPISRPNLTFSTLTVSNMSPEDSSIYLCSATGGANYGYTFGSGTRLTVV.

This clonotype was seen at least ten times. The V call is TRBV28, the J call TRBJ1-4; D is ambiguous. The CDR3 runs to 15 residues. With 6 bases removed from V and 7 bases from J, the gap between germline ends came to 18 bases. From germline, CDR1 is MDHEN and CDR2 SYDVKM. The CDR3 DNA reads as TGTGCCAGCAGGTCGGGATGGGGAAAGAGTGAAAAACTGTTTTTT. Protein: CASRSGWGKSEKLFF.

This clonotype has at least ten counts. CDR3 DNA: TGTGCCAGCAGCTTGGAATCTCATACCTACGAGCAGTACTTC. As protein: CASSLESHTYEQYF. V is TRBV7-2 and J is TRBJ2-7, with unresolved D. V lost 3 bases, J lost 2 bases, and 11 bases lay in between. In germline, CDR1 is SGHTA, CDR2 FQGNSA. The CDR3 runs 14 residues. The full variable domain, its missing parts supplied by reference TRBV7-2 and TRBJ2-7, is GAGVSQSPSNKVTEKGKDVELRCDPISGHTALYWYRQSLGQGLEFLIYFQGNSAPDKSGLPSDRFSAERTGGSVSTLTIQRTQQEDSAVYLCASSLESHTYEQYFGPGTRLTVT.

The chain joins TRBV6-2 or TRBV6-3 to TRBJ2-5; TRBD2 aligns across 8 bases. J gave up 5 bases and V 5 bases, and 10 bases lay outside the gene matches. The germline V gene has CDR1 MNHEY and CDR2 SVGEGT. CDR3 length: 15 residues. For the CDR3, the DNA is TGTGCCAGCAGTACCCAAAGCGGGAGTGTGGAGACCCAGTACTTC. This codes for CASSTQSGSVETQYF.

The rearrangement links TRBV10-3 to TRBJ1-2; D is unresolved. Between the trimmed V and J ends, which lost 7 bases and 4 bases, there was a span of 13 bases. CDR1 is ENHRY, CDR2 SYGVKD, per germline. The CDR3 loop spans 13 amino acids. DNA for the CDR3: TGTGCCATCACCGACGGTTCCTCCTATGGCTACACCTTC. Translated, it gives CAITDGSSYGYTF.

This clonotype was counted many times. The chain recombines TRBV7-2 with TRBJ1-1; D is unclear. The V and J ends lost 3 bases and 11 bases respectively, with 16 bases between them. Germline assignment: CDR1 SGHTA and CDR2 FQGNSA. CDR3 length: 13 amino acids. The CDR3 reads CASSFGPSLAAFF. CDR3 DNA sequence: TGTGCCAGCAGCTTCGGCCCCTCATTAGCGGCTTTCTTT.

This clonotype has at least ten counts. The V and J genes are TRBV5-4 and TRBJ2-1, with D tentatively TRBD2 (5 bases). Trimming stripped 4 bases from V and 7 bases from J, with 15 bases between. Germline CDR1 reads SGHNT; CDR2 reads YYREEE (reference sequence). The length of the CDR3 is 14 residues. The CDR3 protein is CASSARSVRNEQFF. The CDR3 coding sequence is TGTGCCAGCAGCGCGCGTAGCGTAAGAAATGAGCAGTTCTTC.

This clonotype has just a few counts. The rearrangement uses TRBV4-3 and TRBJ1-1; tentatively, D is TRBD1 (5 bases). V lost 5 bases to trimming and J lost 5 bases, with 9 bases between them. CDR1 and CDR2 from the germline V gene are LGHNA and YSLEER. The CDR3 is 12 amino acids. CDR3 amino acids: CASSREGTEAFF. CDR3 DNA: TGCGCCAGCAGCAGAGAGGGGACTGAAGCTTTCTTT.

The genes are TRBV27 and TRBJ1-1; D unclear. The germline V gene has CDR1 MNHEY and CDR2 SMNVEV (reference sequence). The CDR3 loop spans 15 amino acids. The ends were cut back, 1 base at V and 1 base at J, with 10 bases in the middle. Here the CDR3 DNA reads TGTGCCAGCAGTTTATTCGGAGCGTCGAACACTGAAGCTTTCTTT. Its protein product is CASSLFGASNTEAFF.

The chain carries TRBV20-1 and TRBJ2-6; 9 bases match TRBD1. Germline V gene data show CDR1 as DFQATT and CDR2 as SNEGSKA (reference sequence). Unmatched junction bases numbered 8, after V lost 5 bases and J lost 0 bases. This CDR3 has 17 residues. The CDR3, as DNA: TGCAGTGCTTGGACAGGGGATTCCAACTCTGGGGCCAACGTCCTGACTTTC. This translates into CSAWTGDSNSGANVLTF.